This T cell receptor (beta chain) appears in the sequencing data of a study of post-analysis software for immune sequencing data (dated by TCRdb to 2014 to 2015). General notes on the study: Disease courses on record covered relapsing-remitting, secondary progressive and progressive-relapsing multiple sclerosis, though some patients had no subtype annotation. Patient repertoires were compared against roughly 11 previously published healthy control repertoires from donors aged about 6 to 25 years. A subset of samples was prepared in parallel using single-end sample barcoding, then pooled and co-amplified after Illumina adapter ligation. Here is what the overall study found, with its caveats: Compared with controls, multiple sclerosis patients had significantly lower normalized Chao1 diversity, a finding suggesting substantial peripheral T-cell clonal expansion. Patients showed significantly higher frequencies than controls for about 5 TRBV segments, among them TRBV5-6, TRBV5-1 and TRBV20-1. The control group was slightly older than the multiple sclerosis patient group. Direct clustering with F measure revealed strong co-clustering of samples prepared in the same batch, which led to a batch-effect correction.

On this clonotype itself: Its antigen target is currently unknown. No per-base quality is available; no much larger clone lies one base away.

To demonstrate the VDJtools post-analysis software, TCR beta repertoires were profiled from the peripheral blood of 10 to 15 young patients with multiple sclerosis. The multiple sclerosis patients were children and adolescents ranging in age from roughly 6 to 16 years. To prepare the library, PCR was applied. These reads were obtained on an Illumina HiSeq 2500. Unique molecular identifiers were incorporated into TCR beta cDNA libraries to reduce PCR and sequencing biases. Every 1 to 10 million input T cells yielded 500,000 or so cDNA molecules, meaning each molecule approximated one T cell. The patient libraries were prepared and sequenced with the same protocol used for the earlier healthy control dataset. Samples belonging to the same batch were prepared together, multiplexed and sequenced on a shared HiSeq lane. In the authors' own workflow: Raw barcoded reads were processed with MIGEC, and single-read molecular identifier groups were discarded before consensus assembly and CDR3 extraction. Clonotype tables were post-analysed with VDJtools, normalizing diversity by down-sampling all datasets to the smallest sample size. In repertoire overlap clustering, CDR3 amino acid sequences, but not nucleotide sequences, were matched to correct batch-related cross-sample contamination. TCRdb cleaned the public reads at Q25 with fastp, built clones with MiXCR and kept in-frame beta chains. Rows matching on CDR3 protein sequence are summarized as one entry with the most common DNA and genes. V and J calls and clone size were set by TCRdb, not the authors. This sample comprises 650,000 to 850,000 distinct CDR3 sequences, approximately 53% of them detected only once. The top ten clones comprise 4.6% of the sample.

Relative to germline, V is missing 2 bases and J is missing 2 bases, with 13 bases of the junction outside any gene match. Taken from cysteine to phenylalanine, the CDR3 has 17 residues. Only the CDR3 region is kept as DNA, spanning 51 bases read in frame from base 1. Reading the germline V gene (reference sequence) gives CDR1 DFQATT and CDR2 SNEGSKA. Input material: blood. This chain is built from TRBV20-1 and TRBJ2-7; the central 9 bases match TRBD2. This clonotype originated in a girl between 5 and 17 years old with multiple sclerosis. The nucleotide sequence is TGCAGTGCTAGAAATCGGGGGGGGTCTAGCGGGACCTACGAGCAGTACTTC. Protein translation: CSARNRGGSSGTYEQYF.